This T cell receptor beta chain appears in the sequencing data of a study of CXCR3-negative and CXCR3-positive naive CD8 T cells. Naive CD8+ T cells were CD45RO-CCR7+CD27+CD95-. Via 5' RACE with UMI labels, TRB cDNA libraries were prepared. TCRdb reanalyzed the 5' RACE reads, giving one entry per CDR3 protein sequence and no DNA. This repertoire includes tens of thousands of distinct CDR3 sequences. Broader study findings: Each naive subset displayed comparably high diversity, whereas memory CD8+ cells displayed much lower diversity.

The germline CDR1 and CDR2 sequences are SGHRS and YFSETQ. The CDR3 spans 13 residues. On this clonotype: Its antigen is currently unknown.

Sample: naive CXCR3- CD8+ T cells from blood. Subset noted: CD45RO-CCR7+CD27+CD95- naive CD8+ T cells lacking CXCR3 (TNR3-). The J gene is TRBJ2-7, the V gene TRBV5-1; as DNA is missing, the TRBD1 call by TCRdb cannot be tested. The TCR sequence derives from a human donor in good health. Some clones in this sample may be carry-over from other donors' samples. The CDR3: CASSSGQDYEQYF. Based on the CDR3 plus reference TRBV5-1 and TRBJ2-7, the full variable domain is KAGVTQTPRYLIKTRGQQVTLSCSPISGHRSVSWYQQTPGQGLQFLFEYFSETQRNKGNFPGRFSGRQFSNSRSEMNVSTLELGDSALYLCASSSGQDYEQYFGPGTRLTVT.